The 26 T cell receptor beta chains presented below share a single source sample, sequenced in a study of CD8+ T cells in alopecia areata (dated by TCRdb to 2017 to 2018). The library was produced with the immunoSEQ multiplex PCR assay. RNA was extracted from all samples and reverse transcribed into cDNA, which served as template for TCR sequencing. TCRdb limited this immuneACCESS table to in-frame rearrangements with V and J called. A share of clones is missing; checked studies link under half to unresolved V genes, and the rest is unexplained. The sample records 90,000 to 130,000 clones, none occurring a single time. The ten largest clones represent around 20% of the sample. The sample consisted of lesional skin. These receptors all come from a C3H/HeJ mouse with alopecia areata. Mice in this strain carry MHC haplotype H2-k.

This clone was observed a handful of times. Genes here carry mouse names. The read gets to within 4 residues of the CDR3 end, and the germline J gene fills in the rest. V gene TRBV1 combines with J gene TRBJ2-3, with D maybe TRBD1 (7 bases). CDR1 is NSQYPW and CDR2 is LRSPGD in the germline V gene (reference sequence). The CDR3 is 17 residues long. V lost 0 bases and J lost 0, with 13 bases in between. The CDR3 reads CTCSAERGPGSAETLYF. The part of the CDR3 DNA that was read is TGCACCTGCAGTGCAGAAAGGGGGCCCGGTAGTGCAGAA.

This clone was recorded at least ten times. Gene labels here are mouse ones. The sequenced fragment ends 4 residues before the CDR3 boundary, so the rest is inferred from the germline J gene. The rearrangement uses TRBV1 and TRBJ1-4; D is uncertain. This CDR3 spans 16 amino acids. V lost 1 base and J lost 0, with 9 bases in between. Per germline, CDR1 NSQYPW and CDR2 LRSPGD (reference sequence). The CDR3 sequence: CTCSAVRRISNERLFF. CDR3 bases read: TGCACCTGCAGTGCAGTCCGCAGGATTTCCAACGAA.

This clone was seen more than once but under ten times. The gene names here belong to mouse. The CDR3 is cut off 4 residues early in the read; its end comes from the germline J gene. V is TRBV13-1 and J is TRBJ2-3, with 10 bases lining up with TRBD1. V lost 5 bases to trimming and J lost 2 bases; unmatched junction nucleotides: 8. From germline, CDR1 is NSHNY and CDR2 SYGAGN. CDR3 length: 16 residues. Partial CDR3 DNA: TGTGCCAGCAGAGAGGGACAGGGGAGGAATGCAGAA. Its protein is CASREGQGRNAE. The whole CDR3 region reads CASREGQGRNAETLYF.

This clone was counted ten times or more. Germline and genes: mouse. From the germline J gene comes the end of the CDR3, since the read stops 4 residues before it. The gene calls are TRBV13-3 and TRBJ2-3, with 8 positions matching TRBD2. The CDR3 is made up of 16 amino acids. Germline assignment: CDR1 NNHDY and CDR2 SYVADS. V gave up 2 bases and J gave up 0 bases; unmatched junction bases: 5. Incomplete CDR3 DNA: TGTGCCAGCAGTGACTGGGGGGAAACTAGTGCAGAA. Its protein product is CASSDWGETSAE. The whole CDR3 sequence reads CASSDWGETSAETLYF.

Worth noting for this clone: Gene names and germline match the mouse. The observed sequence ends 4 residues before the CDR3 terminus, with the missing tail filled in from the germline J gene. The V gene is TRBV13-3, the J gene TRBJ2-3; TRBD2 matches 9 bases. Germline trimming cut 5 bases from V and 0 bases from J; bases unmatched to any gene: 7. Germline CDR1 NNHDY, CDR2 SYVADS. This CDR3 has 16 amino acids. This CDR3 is CASSTWTGVSAETLYF. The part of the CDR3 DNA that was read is TGTGCCAGCAGCACTTGGACTGGGGTTAGTGCAGAA.

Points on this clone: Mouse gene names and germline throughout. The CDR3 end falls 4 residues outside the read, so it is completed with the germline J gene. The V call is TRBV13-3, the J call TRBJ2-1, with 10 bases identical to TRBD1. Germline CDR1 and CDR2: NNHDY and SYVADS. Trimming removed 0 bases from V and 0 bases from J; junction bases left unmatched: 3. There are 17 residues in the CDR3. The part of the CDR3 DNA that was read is TGTGCCAGCAGTGATGGGGACAGGGGCTATAACTATGCT. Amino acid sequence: CASSDGDRGYNYA. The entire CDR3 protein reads CASSDGDRGYNYAEQFF.

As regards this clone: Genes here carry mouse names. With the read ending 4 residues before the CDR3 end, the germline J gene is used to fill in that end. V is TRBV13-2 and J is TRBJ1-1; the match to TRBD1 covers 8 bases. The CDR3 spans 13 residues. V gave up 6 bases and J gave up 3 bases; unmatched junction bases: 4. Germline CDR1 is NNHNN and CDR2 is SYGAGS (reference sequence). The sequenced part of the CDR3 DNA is TGTGCCAGCGCCAGGGGGCGGGACACA. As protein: CASARGRDT. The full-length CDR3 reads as CASARGRDTEVFF.

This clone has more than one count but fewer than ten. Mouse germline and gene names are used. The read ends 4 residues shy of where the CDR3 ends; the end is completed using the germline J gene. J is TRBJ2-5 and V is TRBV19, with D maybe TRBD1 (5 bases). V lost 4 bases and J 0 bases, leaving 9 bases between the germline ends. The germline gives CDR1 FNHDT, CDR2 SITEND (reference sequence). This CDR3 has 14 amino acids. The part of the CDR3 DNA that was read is TGTGCCAGCAGTCCGGACATTAACCAAGAC. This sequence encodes CASSPDINQD. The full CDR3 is CASSPDINQDTQYF.

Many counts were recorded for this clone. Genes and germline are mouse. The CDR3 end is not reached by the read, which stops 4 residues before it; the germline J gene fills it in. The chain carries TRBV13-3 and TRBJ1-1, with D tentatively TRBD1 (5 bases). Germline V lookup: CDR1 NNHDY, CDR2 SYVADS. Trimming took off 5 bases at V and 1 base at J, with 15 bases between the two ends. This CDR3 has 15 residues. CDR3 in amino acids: CASRESWGLNTEVFF. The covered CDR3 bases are TGTGCCAGCAGGGAGAGTTGGGGGTTAAACACA.

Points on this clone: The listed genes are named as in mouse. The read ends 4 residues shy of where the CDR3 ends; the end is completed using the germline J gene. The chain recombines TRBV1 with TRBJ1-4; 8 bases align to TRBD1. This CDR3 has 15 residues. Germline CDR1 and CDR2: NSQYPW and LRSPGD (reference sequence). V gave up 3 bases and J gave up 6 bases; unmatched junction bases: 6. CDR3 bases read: TGCACCTGCAGTGCGTCGACAGGGGAGGACGAA. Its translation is CTCSASTGEDE. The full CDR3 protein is CTCSASTGEDERLFF.

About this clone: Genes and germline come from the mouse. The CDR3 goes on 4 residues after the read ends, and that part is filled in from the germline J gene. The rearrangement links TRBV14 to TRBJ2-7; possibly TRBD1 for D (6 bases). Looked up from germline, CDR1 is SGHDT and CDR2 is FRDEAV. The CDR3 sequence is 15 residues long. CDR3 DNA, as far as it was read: TGTGCCAGCAGTTTAACCCCGGGACAAAATTAT. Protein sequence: CASSLTPGQNY. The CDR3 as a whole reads CASSLTPGQNYEQYF.

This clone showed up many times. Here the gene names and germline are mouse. This CDR3 reads CTCSAPQGSDYTF. The part of the CDR3 DNA that was read is TGCACCTGCAGTGCACCACAGGGCTCC. The chain carries TRBV1 and TRBJ1-2; D is perhaps TRBD1 (6 bases). The read ends 4 residues early relative to the CDR3; the germline J gene fills the gap. Trimming shortened V by 2 bases and J by 4 bases, and 8 bases separated the two germline ends. This CDR3 has 13 amino acids. In germline, CDR1 is NSQYPW, CDR2 LRSPGD (reference sequence).

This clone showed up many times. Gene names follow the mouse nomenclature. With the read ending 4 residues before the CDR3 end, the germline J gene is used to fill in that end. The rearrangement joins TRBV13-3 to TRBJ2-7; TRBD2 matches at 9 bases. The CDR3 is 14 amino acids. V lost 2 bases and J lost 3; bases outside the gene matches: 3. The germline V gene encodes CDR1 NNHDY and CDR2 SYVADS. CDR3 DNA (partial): TGTGCCAGCAGTGACCCGGACTGGGGCTAT. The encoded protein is CASSDPDWGY. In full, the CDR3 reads CASSDPDWGYEQYF.

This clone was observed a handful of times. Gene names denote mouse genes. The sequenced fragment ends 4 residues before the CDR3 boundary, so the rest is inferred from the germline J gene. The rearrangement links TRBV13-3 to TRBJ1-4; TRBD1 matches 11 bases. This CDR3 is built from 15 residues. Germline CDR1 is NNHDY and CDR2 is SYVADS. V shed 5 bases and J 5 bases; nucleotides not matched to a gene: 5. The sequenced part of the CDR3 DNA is TGTGCCAGCAGCCGGACAGGGGGCCGTAACGAA. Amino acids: CASSRTGGRNE. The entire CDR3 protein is CASSRTGGRNERLFF.

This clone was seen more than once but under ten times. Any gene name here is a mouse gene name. The CDR3 sequence: CASSGTGDTEVFF. Partial CDR3 DNA: TGTGCCAGCAGTGGGACAGGGGACACA. The chain has TRBV13-1 and TRBJ1-1, with 9 bases identical to TRBD1. From the germline J gene comes the end of the CDR3, since the read stops 4 residues before it. The ends lost 3 bases at V and 3 bases at J; junction bases unmatched: 0. The CDR3 totals 13 residues. In germline, CDR1 is NSHNY, CDR2 SYGAGN.

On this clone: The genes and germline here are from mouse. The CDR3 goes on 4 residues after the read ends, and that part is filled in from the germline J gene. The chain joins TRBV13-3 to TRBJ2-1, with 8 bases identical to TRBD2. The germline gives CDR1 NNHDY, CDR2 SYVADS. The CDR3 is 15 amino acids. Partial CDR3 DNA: TGTGCCAGCAGCGGGGCCGGGGGGGGCCGGGCT. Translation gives CASSGAGGGRA. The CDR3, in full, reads CASSGAGGGRAEQFF.

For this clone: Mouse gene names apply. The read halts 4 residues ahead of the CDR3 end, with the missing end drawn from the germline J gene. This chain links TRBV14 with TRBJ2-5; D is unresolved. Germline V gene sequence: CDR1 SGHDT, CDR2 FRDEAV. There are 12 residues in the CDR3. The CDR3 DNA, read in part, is TGTGCCAGCAGCGTCAGGAGGGAC. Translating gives CASSVRRD. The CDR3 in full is CASSVRRDTQYF. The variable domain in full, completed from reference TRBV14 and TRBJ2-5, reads EAGVTQSPRYAVLQEGQAVSFWCDPISGHDTLYWYQQPRDQGPQLLVYFRDEAVIDNSQLPSDRFSAVRPKGTNSTLKIQSAKQGDTATYLCASSVRRDTQYFGPGTRLLVL.

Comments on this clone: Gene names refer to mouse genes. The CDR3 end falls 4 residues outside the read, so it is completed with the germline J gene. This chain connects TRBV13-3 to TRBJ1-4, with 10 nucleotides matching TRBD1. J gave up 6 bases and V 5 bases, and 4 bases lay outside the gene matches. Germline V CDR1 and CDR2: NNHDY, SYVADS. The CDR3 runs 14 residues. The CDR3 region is CASRSGTGDERLFF. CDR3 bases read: TGTGCCAGCAGGAGCGGGACAGGGGACGAA.

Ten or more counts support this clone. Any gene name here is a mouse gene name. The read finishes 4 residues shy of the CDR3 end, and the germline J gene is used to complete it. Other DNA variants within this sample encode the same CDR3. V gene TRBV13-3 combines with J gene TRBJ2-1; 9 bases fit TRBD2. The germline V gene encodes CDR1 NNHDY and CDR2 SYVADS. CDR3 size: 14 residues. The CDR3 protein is CASSELGGRAEQFF. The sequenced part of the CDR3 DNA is TGTGCCAGCAGTGAACTGGGGGGAAGGGCT.

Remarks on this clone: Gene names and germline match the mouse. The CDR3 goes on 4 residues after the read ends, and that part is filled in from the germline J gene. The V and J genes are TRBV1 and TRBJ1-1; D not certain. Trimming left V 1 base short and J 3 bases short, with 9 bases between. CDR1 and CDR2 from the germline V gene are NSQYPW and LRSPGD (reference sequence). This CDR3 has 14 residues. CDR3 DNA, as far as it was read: TGCACCTGCAGTGCAGGAGACAAATACACA. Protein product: CTCSAGDKYT. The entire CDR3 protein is CTCSAGDKYTEVFF.

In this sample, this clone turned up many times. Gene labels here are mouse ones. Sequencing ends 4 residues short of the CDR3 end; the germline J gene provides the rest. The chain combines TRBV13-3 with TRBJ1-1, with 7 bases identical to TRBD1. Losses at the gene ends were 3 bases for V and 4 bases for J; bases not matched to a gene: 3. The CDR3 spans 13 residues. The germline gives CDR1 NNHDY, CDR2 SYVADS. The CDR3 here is CASSVGTVTEVFF. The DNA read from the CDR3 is TGTGCCAGCAGTGTCGGGACAGTCACA.

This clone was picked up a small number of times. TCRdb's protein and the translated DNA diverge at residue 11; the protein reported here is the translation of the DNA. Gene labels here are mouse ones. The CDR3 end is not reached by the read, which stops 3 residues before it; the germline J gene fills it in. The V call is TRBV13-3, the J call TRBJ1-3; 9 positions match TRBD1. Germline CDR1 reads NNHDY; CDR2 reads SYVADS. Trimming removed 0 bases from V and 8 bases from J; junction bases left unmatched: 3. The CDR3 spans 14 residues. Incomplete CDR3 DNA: TGTGCCAGCAGTGATGCACAGGGGGCTGATACG. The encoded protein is CASSDAQGADT. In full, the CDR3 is CASSDAQGADTLYF.

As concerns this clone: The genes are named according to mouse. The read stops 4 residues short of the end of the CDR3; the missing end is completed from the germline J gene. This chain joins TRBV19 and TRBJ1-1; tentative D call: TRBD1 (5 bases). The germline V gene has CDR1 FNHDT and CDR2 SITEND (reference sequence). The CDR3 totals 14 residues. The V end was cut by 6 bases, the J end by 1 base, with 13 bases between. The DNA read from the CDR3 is TGTGCCAGCACCAGGGAAGATGGAAACACA. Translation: CASTREDGNT. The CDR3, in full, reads CASTREDGNTEVFF.

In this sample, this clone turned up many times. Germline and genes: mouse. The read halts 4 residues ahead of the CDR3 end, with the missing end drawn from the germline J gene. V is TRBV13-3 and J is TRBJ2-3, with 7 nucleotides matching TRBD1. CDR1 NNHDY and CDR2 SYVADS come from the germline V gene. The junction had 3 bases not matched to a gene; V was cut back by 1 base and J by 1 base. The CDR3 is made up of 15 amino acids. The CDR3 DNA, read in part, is TGTGCCAGCAGTGATACAGGGGATGGTGCAGAA. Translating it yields CASSDTGDGAE. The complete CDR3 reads CASSDTGDGAETLYF.

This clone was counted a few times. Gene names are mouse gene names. CDR3 region: CASSDERTGTEVFF. The part of the CDR3 DNA that was read is TGTGCCAGCAGTGATGAACGGACAGGGACA. The chain links TRBV13-3 to TRBJ1-1, with 8 nucleotides matching TRBD1. The CDR3 extends 4 residues past the end of the read, so its final part is completed from the germline J gene. Germline V lookup: CDR1 NNHDY, CDR2 SYVADS. The CDR3 extends over 14 amino acids.

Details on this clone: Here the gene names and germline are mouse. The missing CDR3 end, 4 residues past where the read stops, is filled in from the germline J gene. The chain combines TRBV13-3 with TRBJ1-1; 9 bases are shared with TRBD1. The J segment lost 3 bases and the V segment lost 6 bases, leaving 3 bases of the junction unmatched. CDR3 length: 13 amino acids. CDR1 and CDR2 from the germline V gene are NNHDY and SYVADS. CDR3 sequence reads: CASKGDRDTEVFF. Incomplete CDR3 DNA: TGTGCCAGCAAGGGGGACAGGGACACA.